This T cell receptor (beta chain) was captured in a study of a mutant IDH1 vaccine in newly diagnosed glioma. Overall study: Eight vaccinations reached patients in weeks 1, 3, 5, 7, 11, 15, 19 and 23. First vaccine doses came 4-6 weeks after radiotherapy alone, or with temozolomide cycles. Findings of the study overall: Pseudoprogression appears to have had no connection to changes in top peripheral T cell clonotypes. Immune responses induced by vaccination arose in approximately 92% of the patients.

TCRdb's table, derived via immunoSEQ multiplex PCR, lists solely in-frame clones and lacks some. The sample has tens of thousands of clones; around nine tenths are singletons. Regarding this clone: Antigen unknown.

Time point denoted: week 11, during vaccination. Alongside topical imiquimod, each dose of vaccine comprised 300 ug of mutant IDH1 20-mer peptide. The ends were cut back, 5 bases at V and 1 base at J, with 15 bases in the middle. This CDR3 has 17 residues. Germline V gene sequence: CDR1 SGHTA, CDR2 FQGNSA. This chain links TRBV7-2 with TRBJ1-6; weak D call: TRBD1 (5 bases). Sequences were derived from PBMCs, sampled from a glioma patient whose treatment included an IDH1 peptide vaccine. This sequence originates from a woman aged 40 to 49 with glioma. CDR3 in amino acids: CASSPRARASYNSPLHF. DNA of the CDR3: TGTGCCAGCAGCCCCAGGGCCCGGGCTTCCTATAATTCACCCCTCCACTTT.